This T cell receptor (beta chain) was identified during a study of molecular identifiers for immune sequencing clone quantification. Study findings and constraints: Clones exceeding 20 RNA copies carried over 98% of effector molecules but under 1% of naive-cell molecules. A single cell's spiked Jurkat TCR RNA was reportedly detectable among one million naive cells.

This clonotype was observed a few times. The antigen remains undetermined. This CDR3 is built from 14 residues. Germline-derived CDR1 and CDR2 are MNHEY and SVGEGT. V gave up 4 bases and J gave up 0 bases, with 7 bases separating them. The CD8+CD4-CCR7+CD45RA+ phenotype defined the sorted naive CD8 T cells. Using its own MiXCR run on the PCR reads, TCRdb lists one record per CDR3 protein. The sample yields 7,000 to 8,000 distinct CDR3 sequences, approximately 35% seen once. Sequencing was carried out using naive CD8+ T cells from blood, with Jurkat cell RNA spiked in. Subset defined: FACS-sorted CD8+CD4-CCR7+CD45RA+ naive T cells. This TCR was sampled from a human donor in good health. Some libraries in this study had Jurkat cell RNA spiked in. J is TRBJ1-5 and V is TRBV6-2 or TRBV6-3, with D possibly matching TRBD1 (5 bases). CDR3 loop: CASSSTDSNQPQHF. In nucleotides, the CDR3 is TGTGCCAGCAGTTCGACAGATAGCAATCAGCCCCAGCATTTT.